A single sample is the source of the 11 T cell receptor beta chains below, sequenced in a study of blood T cell repertoires in COVID-19 (dated by TCRdb to about 2020). The library was made by the immunoSEQ multiplex PCR assay. This is the immuneACCESS table as TCRdb keeps it, with only in-frame sequences that have V and J called. A part of the clones is gone; compared with another copy, unresolved V genes explain less than half, and the rest is unexplained. This sample lists under 200,000 clones; approximately 77% were detected once. Around 18% of the sample rests with the top ten. The specimen was PBMCs or T cells enriched from blood (not recorded which). These receptors were collected from a man in his 60s who had recovered from COVID-19.

J is TRBJ1-2 and V is TRBV14; maybe TRBD1 (5 bases). The CDR3 extends over 16 amino acids. The germline V and J ends were trimmed by 4 bases and 4 bases, with 19 bases remaining between them. Germline assignment: CDR1 SGHDN and CDR2 FVKESK. The CDR3 DNA reads as TGTGCCAGCAGCCGATTCCGGGGGGAAGTGAGCTATGGCTACACCTTC. It translates to CASSRFRGEVSYGYTF.

The chain couples TRBV14 to TRBJ1-1; 8 nucleotides agree with TRBD1. The CDR3 length is 15 residues. Germline CDR1 reads SGHDN; CDR2 reads FVKESK. V shed 5 bases and J 2 bases; nucleotides not matched to a gene: 7. This chain's CDR3 is CASSMRTGRNTEAFF. CDR3 bases: TGTGCCAGCAGCATGAGGACAGGGAGAAACACTGAAGCTTTCTTT.

The CDR3 spells CASGQYSYEQYF. In nucleotides, the CDR3 is TGTGCCAGTGGACAGTACTCCTACGAGCAGTACTTC. This rearrangement joins TRBV6-5 to TRBJ2-7; possible D gene TRBD1, 6 bases. The CDR3 extends over 12 amino acids. V was pared by 9 bases and J by 0 bases, with 9 bases between. Germline CDR1 reads MNHEY; CDR2 reads SVGAGI.

This sequence joins TRBV7-2 and TRBJ2-1; 10 bases fit TRBD2. This CDR3 has 15 residues. Germline V gene data show CDR1 as SGHTA and CDR2 as FQGNSA. With V trimmed by 7 bases and J by 4 bases, 7 bases remained unmatched. The CDR3 DNA follows: TGTGCCAGCAACCAAGCACTAGCGGGGTACAATGAGCAGTTCTTC. This translates into CASNQALAGYNEQFF.

V and J are TRBV5-4 and TRBJ2-3; no reliable D call. There are 13 residues in the CDR3. With 5 bases removed from V and 5 bases from J, the gap between germline ends came to 12 bases. The germline V gene encodes CDR1 SGHNT and CDR2 YYREEE (reference sequence). In DNA, the CDR3 is TGTGCCAGCAGTTTAGGAGTGGAAGATACGCAGTATTTT. Its protein product is CASSLGVEDTQYF. Drawing the rest from reference TRBV5-4 and TRBJ2-3, the complete variable domain is ETGVTQSPTHLIKTRGQQVTLRCSSQSGHNTVSWYQQALGQGPQFIFQYYREEENGRGNFPPRFSGLQFPNYSSELNVNALELDDSALYLCASSLGVEDTQYFGPGTRLTVL.

The V and J genes are TRBV27 and TRBJ2-1, with 9 bases fitting TRBD1. Unmatched junction bases numbered 12, after V lost 6 bases and J lost 9 bases. Germline CDR1 and CDR2: MNHEY and SMNVEV (reference sequence). The CDR3 consists of 15 residues. The CDR3 nucleotides are TGTGCCAGCAGCGTAACGGGACAGGGCCCCGGTGAGCAGTTCTTC. This codes for CASSVTGQGPGEQFF.

This chain uses TRBV7-9 with TRBJ2-2; 7 bases agree with TRBD1. CDR1 is SEHNR, CDR2 FQNEAQ, per germline (reference sequence). The J segment lost 4 bases and the V segment lost 8 bases, leaving 13 bases of the junction unmatched. The CDR3 length is 16 residues. In DNA, the CDR3 is TGTGCCAGCCCCCAGGGGGATTCTGGATTCACCGGGGAGCTGTTTTTT. Translated: CASPQGDSGFTGELFF.

The chain employs TRBV9 and TRBJ2-2; D possibly corresponds to TRBD2 (5 bases). The CDR3 covers 16 residues. Germline CDR1 reads SGDLS; CDR2 reads YYNGEE. Deletions cut 3 bases from V and 1 base from J, with 13 bases between. DNA of the CDR3: TGTGCCAGCAGCGAGCCCAGACTACGGAACACCGGGGAGCTGTTTTTT. It encodes CASSEPRLRNTGELFF. Filled out from reference TRBV9 and TRBJ2-2, the complete variable domain reads DSGVTQTPKHLITATGQRVTLRCSPRSGDLSVYWYQQSLDQGLQFLIQYYNGEERAKGNILERFSAQQFPDLHSELNLSSLELGDSALYFCASSEPRLRNTGELFFGEGSRLTVL.

The chain carries TRBV4-1 and TRBJ2-1; 9 positions match TRBD2. The ends lost 3 bases at V and 8 bases at J; junction bases unmatched: 17. Germline lookup yields CDR1 MGHRA and CDR2 YSYEKL. The CDR3 has 18 amino acids. DNA for the CDR3: TGCGCCAGCAGCCACTCTGGGGGGGGTAGCGGGAGTAGCCATGAGCAGTTCTTC. Translation gives CASSHSGGGSGSSHEQFF.

The J gene is TRBJ1-2, the V gene TRBV25-1; maybe TRBD1 (5 bases). V dropped 8 bases and J dropped 2 bases, with 12 bases sitting between them. The CDR3 consists of 13 residues. The germline CDR1 and CDR2 sequences are MGHDK and SYGVNS. CDR3 DNA sequence: TGTGCCAGCCGAACCCCAGGGAACTATGGCTACACCTTC. This gives the protein CASRTPGNYGYTF.

The genes are TRBV4-2 and TRBJ1-3; no definite D call. Germline CDR1 and CDR2: LGHNA and YNFKEQ. CDR3 length equals 18 residues. The germline V and J ends were trimmed by 2 bases and 2 bases, with 19 bases remaining between them. The CDR3 spells CASSQPRGPTQAGNTIYF. In nucleotides, the CDR3 is TGTGCCAGCAGCCAACCACGCGGGCCTACTCAAGCTGGAAACACCATATATTTT.